These 23 T cell receptor beta chains originate from one sample sequenced in a study of blood T cell repertoires in COVID-19. Generated by immunoSEQ multiplex PCR, the TCRdb table keeps only in-frame clones and is missing some. The sample contains about 200,000 clones, about 82% of which appear only once. Material: peripheral blood. All receptors come from a man aged 60 to 75 with COVID-19, enrolled during active disease.

The genes are TRBV19 and TRBJ2-1; no reliable D call. Trimming removed 9 bases at V and 4 bases at J, with 13 bases between. This CDR3 has 13 residues. The germline V gene encodes CDR1 LNHDA and CDR2 SQIVND (reference sequence). DNA for the CDR3: TGTGCCAGCCAAAACTCTATGTACAATGAGCAGTTCTTC. Translation: CASQNSMYNEQFF.

Here the CDR3 DNA reads TGTGCCAGCAGCTTACGGGACAAGGCGGGGAACACTGAAGCTTTCTTT. The encoded protein is CASSLRDKAGNTEAFF. The chain has TRBV7-8 and TRBJ1-1; tentatively, D is TRBD1 (6 bases). The CDR3 is 16 amino acids. In germline, CDR1 is SGHVS, CDR2 FQNEAQ. V gave up 2 bases and J gave up 1 base, with 14 bases separating them. The full variable domain, completed using reference TRBV7-8 and TRBJ1-1, is GAGVSQSPRYKVAKRGQDVALRCDPISGHVSLFWYQQALGQGPEFLTYFQNEAQLDKSGLPSDRFFAERPEGSVSTLKIQRTQQEDSAVYLCASSLRDKAGNTEAFFGQGTRLTVV.

Only a few counts were recorded for this clone. The chain links TRBV7-7 to TRBJ1-4; D ambiguous. The V end lost 5 bases, the J end lost 3 bases, and 7 bases lay between the germline ends. The CDR3 is 13 amino acids. Looked up from germline, CDR1 is SSHAT and CDR2 is FNYEAQ (reference sequence). The CDR3 sequence: CASSQFPNEKLFF. The CDR3 DNA is TGTGCCAGCAGCCAATTCCCTAATGAAAAACTGTTTTTT.

The V and J genes are TRBV6-5 and TRBJ1-4; possibly TRBD1 for D (6 bases). Per the germline V gene, CDR1 is MNHEY and CDR2 is SVGAGI. The CDR3 is made up of 14 amino acids. V was shortened by 5 bases and J by 5 bases, with 12 bases between the two germline ends. The CDR3 loop is CASSRGQKNEKLFF. The CDR3 region has the DNA TGTGCCAGCAGTCGCGGACAGAAAAATGAAAAACTGTTTTTT.

This chain connects TRBV5-1 to TRBJ2-5; 11 nucleotides agree with TRBD1. The J segment lost 5 bases and the V segment lost 3 bases, leaving 6 bases of the junction unmatched. CDR3 size: 15 residues. Germline loops: CDR1 SGHRS, CDR2 YFSETQ. CDR3 coding DNA: TGCGCCAGCAGCTGGGGGACAGGGGGGTTGGAGACCCAGTACTTC. It yields the protein CASSWGTGGLETQYF.

The chain couples TRBV28 to TRBJ2-2, with a weak D call TRBD2 (8 bases). CDR1 and CDR2 from the germline V gene are MDHEN and SYDVKM. Trimming cost V 4 bases and J 7 bases, with 13 bases left between them. This CDR3 is 14 amino acids long. In DNA, the CDR3 is TGTGCCAGCAGTTCGGGAGGGGGCGGCGGGGAGCTGTTTTTT. Amino acid sequence: CASSSGGGGGELFF.

This rearrangement joins TRBV18 to TRBJ2-7, with D perhaps TRBD1 (5 bases). The CDR3 sequence is 16 residues long. The V gene's germline CDR1 is KGHSH and CDR2 LQKENI. Trimming removed 2 bases from V and 6 bases from J, with 20 bases in between. CDR3 sequence: CASSPFSIQGTTEQYF. Here the CDR3 DNA reads TGTGCCAGCTCACCATTCTCGATTCAGGGTACTACCGAGCAGTACTTC.

This clone was counted only a few times. V gene TRBV24-1 combines with J gene TRBJ1-2; TRBD1 matches 7 bases. The CDR3 loop spans 17 amino acids. With 3 bases clipped from V and 4 bases from J, the junction kept 13 bases outside the gene matches. Germline-derived CDR1 and CDR2 are KGHDR and SFDVKD. CDR3 in amino acids: CATSDTVRDSSFYGYTF. The CDR3 coding sequence is TGTGCCACCAGTGATACCGTACGGGACAGCTCGTTCTATGGCTACACCTTC.

V gene TRBV18 combines with J gene TRBJ1-2; unclear D gene. Germline loops: CDR1 KGHSH, CDR2 LQKENI. The CDR3 consists of 14 residues. Between the trimmed V and J ends, which lost 3 bases and 6 bases, there was a span of 14 bases. CDR3 DNA sequence: TGTGCCAGCTCACCCGGGGTAGGGATGGATGGCTACACCTTC. It yields the protein CASSPGVGMDGYTF.

Turning to this clone: This sample includes further DNA sequences coding for the same CDR3. V and J are TRBV5-1 and TRBJ1-6; no clear D. V lost 0 bases, J lost 5 bases, and 9 bases lay in between. The germline V gene encodes CDR1 SGHRS and CDR2 YFSETQ. The CDR3 totals 15 residues. The CDR3 sequence: CASSLDPGDNSPLHF. The CDR3 region has the DNA TGCGCCAGCAGCTTGGATCCCGGTGATAATTCACCCCTCCACTTT.

The chain joins TRBV18 to TRBJ1-2; 10 nucleotides agree with TRBD1. Germline V gives CDR1 KGHSH, CDR2 LQKENI. The V gene end was trimmed by 3 bases and the J gene end by 7 bases; junction bases not matched to a gene: 11. This CDR3 spans 16 amino acids. The CDR3 protein is CASSPNAGQGESGYTF. The CDR3 nucleotides are TGTGCCAGCTCACCGAACGCCGGACAGGGGGAAAGTGGCTACACCTTC.

This clone turned up a few times. For the CDR3, the DNA is TGTGCCAGCAGCAAGGACAGGGCGAGAGAGACCCAGTACTTC. Protein product: CASSKDRARETQYF. This chain joins TRBV7-2 and TRBJ2-5, with 8 positions matching TRBD1. Germline-derived CDR1 and CDR2 are SGHTA and FQGNSA. Unmatched junction bases numbered 6, after V lost 5 bases and J lost 4 bases. The CDR3 totals 14 residues. The full variable domain, completed using reference TRBV7-2 and TRBJ2-5, is GAGVSQSPSNKVTEKGKDVELRCDPISGHTALYWYRQSLGQGLEFLIYFQGNSAPDKSGLPSDRFSAERTGGSVSTLTIQRTQQEDSAVYLCASSKDRARETQYFGPGTRLLVL.

This chain links TRBV5-6 with TRBJ1-1; a weak D match, TRBD1 (5 bases). V was trimmed by 2 bases and J by 5 bases, leaving 16 bases between them. This CDR3 is built from 15 residues. Germline CDR1 is SGHDT and CDR2 is YYEEEE. CDR3 sequence (DNA): TGTGCCAGCAGCTTCGGTGGGCAGGGAGGTACTGAAGCTTTCTTT. Its protein product is CASSFGGQGGTEAFF.

V gene TRBV28 combines with J gene TRBJ2-3; weak D call: TRBD2 (6 bases). Germline V gene lookup returns CDR1 MDHEN and CDR2 SYDVKM. This CDR3 is 12 amino acids long. V lost 10 bases to trimming and J lost 4 bases, with 12 bases between them. CDR3 nucleotide sequence: TGTGCCATCCGGAGGGTCGCAGATACGCAGTATTTT. Translated: CAIRRVADTQYF.

J is TRBJ2-7 and V is TRBV5-8, with 9 bases that match TRBD1. There are 15 residues in the CDR3. V trimming: 4 bases; J trimming: 4 bases; junction bases outside the gene matches: 9. Looked up from germline, CDR1 is SGHTS and CDR2 is YDEGEE. CDR3 nucleotides: TGTGCCAGCAGCACACGGGGACAGGGTCGGTACGAGCAGTACTTC. This translates into CASSTRGQGRYEQYF. The full variable domain, completed using reference TRBV5-8 and TRBJ2-7, is EAGVTQSPTHLIKTRGQQATLRCSPISGHTSVYWYQQALGLGLQFLLWYDEGEERNRGNFPPRFSGRQFPNYSSELNVNALELEDSALYLCASSTRGQGRYEQYFGPGTRLTVT.

This rearrangement joins TRBV7-2 to TRBJ1-1, with no clear D. The CDR3 loop spans 14 amino acids. Per the germline V gene, CDR1 is SGHTA and CDR2 is FQGNSA. The V and J ends lost 5 bases and 5 bases respectively, with 15 bases between them. CDR3 sequence reads: CASSHPGKGTEAFF. The CDR3 nucleotides read TGTGCCAGCAGCCATCCGGGGAAAGGTACTGAAGCTTTCTTT.

The rearrangement links TRBV2 to TRBJ1-1; D is ambiguous. Trimming removed 7 bases from V and 1 base from J, with 16 bases in between. Germline CDR1 is SNHLY and CDR2 is FYNNEI. The CDR3 loop spans 15 amino acids. CDR3 bases: TGTGCCAGCACCTTTGCGCCTCTCGGGAACACTGAAGCTTTCTTT. Amino acids: CASTFAPLGNTEAFF.

V is TRBV3-1 (or the pseudogene TRBV3-2) and J is TRBJ2-2, with 8 bases lining up with TRBD1. In germline, CDR1 is LGHDT, CDR2 YNNKEL (reference sequence). The junction had 4 bases not matched to a gene; V was cut back by 2 bases and J by 2 bases. The length of the CDR3 is 16 residues. The CDR3 spells CASSQLTGENTGELFF. The CDR3 DNA reads as TGTGCCAGCAGCCAATTGACAGGGGAAAACACCGGGGAGCTGTTTTTT.

About this clone: Other nucleotide sequences in the sample specify the same CDR3. V and J are TRBV29-1 and TRBJ1-5; tentative D call: TRBD1 (5 bases). Germline V gene data show CDR1 as SQVTM and CDR2 as ANQGSEA. Between the trimmed V and J ends, which lost 4 bases and 0 bases, there was a span of 10 bases. This CDR3 has 14 residues. This chain's CDR3 is CSVVSGNSNQPQHF. DNA of the CDR3: TGCAGCGTTGTATCAGGGAATAGCAATCAGCCCCAGCATTTT.

V usage is TRBV18 and J usage is TRBJ1-6; D gene unclear. V was trimmed by 6 bases and J by 4 bases, leaving 10 bases between them. The CDR3 is 14 residues long. The germline V gene has CDR1 KGHSH and CDR2 LQKENI. The CDR3 DNA reads TGTGCCAGCTCCCCAAGCTCTTATAATTCACCCCTCCACTTT. Translating it yields CASSPSSYNSPLHF.

The V and J genes are TRBV19 and TRBJ2-3, with 7 bases fitting TRBD1. There are 13 residues in the CDR3. V dropped 9 bases and J dropped 3; count of bases not matched to a gene: 6. CDR1 LNHDA and CDR2 SQIVND come from the germline V gene (reference sequence). The CDR3 loop is CASKQGKTDTQYF. CDR3 bases: TGTGCCAGCAAACAGGGGAAAACAGATACGCAGTATTTT.

This chain uses TRBV5-1 with TRBJ1-5; TRBD1 aligns across 7 bases. V lost 4 bases, J lost 0 bases, and 4 bases stayed unmatched. CDR3 length equals 15 residues. The V gene's germline CDR1 is SGHRS and CDR2 YFSETQ. CDR3 DNA: TGCGCCAGCAGCCCGGGACAGAATAGCAATCAGCCCCAGCATTTT. Its protein is CASSPGQNSNQPQHF.

This chain joins TRBV7-9 and TRBJ2-1; 10 bases are a match to TRBD2. Germline lookup yields CDR1 SEHNR and CDR2 FQNEAQ (reference sequence). J lost 8 bases, V lost 3 bases, and 10 bases had no gene match. This CDR3 contains 16 residues. The CDR3 here is CASSFLAGGPEDEQFF. CDR3 DNA: TGTGCCAGCAGCTTTTTAGCGGGAGGCCCCGAGGATGAGCAGTTCTTC.